This T cell receptor (beta chain) was identified in a study of blood T cell repertoires in COVID-19. Across the whole study: The United States, Italy and Spain provided the acute and convalescent COVID-19 samples. PBMCs, B-cell-depleted T cells, or T cells provided the cDNA or gDNA that made up the material.

Original data processing: Reference gene primer amplification in the assay estimated nucleated cell counts. Clones were read by immunoSEQ multiplex PCR, and TCRdb kept only the in-frame ones, dropping some. For V, J and clone size, that table is used; D and trimming come from the DNA. The sample holds over 250,000 clones, roughly 86% seen once. The origin of this receptor is a woman aged 50 to 60 with acute or convalescent COVID-19. The specimen was peripheral blood.

This CDR3 reads CASSYMKGGVSYEQYF. The CDR3 DNA sequence: TGTGCCAGCAGTTACATGAAAGGGGGCGTCTCCTACGAGCAGTACTTC. J is TRBJ2-7 and V is TRBV6-2 or TRBV6-3, with 7 bases aligning to TRBD1. Per the germline V gene, CDR1 is MNHEY and CDR2 is SVGEGT. Trimming at V came to 2 bases and at J to 0 bases, leaving 7 bases not matched to a gene. This CDR3 is built from 16 residues.